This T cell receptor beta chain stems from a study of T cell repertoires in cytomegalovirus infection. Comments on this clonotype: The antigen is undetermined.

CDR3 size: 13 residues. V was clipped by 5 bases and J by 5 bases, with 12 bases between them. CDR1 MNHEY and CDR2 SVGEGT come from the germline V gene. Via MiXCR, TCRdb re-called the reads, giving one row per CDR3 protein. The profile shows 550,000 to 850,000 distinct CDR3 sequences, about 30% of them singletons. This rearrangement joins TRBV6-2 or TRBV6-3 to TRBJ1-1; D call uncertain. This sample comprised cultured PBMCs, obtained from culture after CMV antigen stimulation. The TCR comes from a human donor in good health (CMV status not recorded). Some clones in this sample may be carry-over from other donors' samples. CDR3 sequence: CASSGPEWTEAFF. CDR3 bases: TGTGCCAGCAGTGGGCCAGAGTGGACTGAAGCTTTCTTT.